What follows are 25 T cell receptor beta chains derived from one specimen sequenced in a study of control samples from healthy donors and cancer patients. Clones were read by immunoSEQ multiplex PCR, and TCRdb kept only the in-frame ones, dropping some. Here the sample spans about 160,000 clones, roughly 94% being singletons. Material for sequencing was PBMCs. Receptor source: a man in his fifties or sixties with colorectal cancer.

The chain has TRBV7-2 and TRBJ1-2; D is unclear. Trimming cost V 5 bases and J 5 bases, with 15 bases left between them. Per germline, CDR1 SGHTA and CDR2 FQGNSA. The CDR3 has 14 residues. The CDR3 reads CASSPPGSGYGYTF. The CDR3, as DNA: TGTGCCAGCAGCCCGCCGGGGTCCGGATATGGCTACACCTTC.

The chain recombines TRBV19 with TRBJ1-5; D is undetermined. In germline, CDR1 is LNHDA, CDR2 SQIVND (reference sequence). The CDR3 is made up of 16 amino acids. With 6 bases removed from V and 3 bases from J, the gap between germline ends came to 18 bases. The CDR3 DNA follows: TGTGCCAGTAGACCGGAGACCGGGAACCTCAATCAGCCCCAGCATTTT. It codes for CASRPETGNLNQPQHF.

V is TRBV4-1 and J is TRBJ2-1, with TRBD2 matching over 11 bases. This CDR3 region has 18 residues. The trim removed 1 base at V and 2 bases at J, leaving 7 bases unmatched. Germline CDR1 is MGHRA and CDR2 is YSYEKL. CDR3: CASSQGLAGGTTYNEQFF. In DNA form, the CDR3 reads TGCGCCAGCAGCCAAGGTCTAGCGGGGGGTACTACCTACAATGAGCAGTTCTTC.

There are a few counts of this clone. This sequence joins TRBV4-3 and TRBJ2-3; TRBD1 agrees at 7 bases. V gave up 0 bases and J gave up 2 bases; unmatched junction bases: 8. The CDR3 length is 17 residues. Germline CDR1 reads LGHNA; CDR2 reads YSLEER. CDR3 loop: CASSQDTGQNPTDTQYF. The CDR3 DNA reads TGCGCCAGCAGCCAAGATACGGGACAGAACCCCACAGATACGCAGTATTTT.

Here the CDR3 DNA reads TGTGCCAGCTTATCCGGGACTATCTACAATGAGCAGTTCTTC. Translation: CASLSGTIYNEQFF. The chain recombines TRBV6-6 with TRBJ2-1; TRBD2 matches at 7 bases. The CDR3 extends over 14 amino acids. The ends lost 8 bases at V and 3 bases at J; junction bases unmatched: 7. Per germline, CDR1 MNHNY and CDR2 SVGAGI (reference sequence).

V usage is TRBV6-6 and J usage is TRBJ1-1; possibly TRBD1 for D (6 bases). CDR1 and CDR2 from the germline V gene are MNHNY and SVGAGI (reference sequence). The length of the CDR3 is 15 residues. Trimming took 6 bases from V and 1 from J, leaving 15 bases between them. CDR3 nucleotides: TGTGCCAGCAGCCTCGAGGGGGACCCGAACACTGAAGCTTTCTTT. Protein sequence: CASSLEGDPNTEAFF.

V usage is TRBV6-5 and J usage is TRBJ1-2; no firm D call. V lost 7 bases, J lost 1 base, and 13 bases lay in between. The germline CDR1 and CDR2 sequences are MNHEY and SVGAGI. CDR3 length: 14 amino acids. CDR3 bases: TGTGCCAGCACCTTAATGCTGGTTAACTATGGCTACACCTTC. Its protein is CASTLMLVNYGYTF.

Here the CDR3 DNA reads TGTGCCAGCTCACTTGAGGTGGGCAATCAGCCCCAGCATTTT. Translating it yields CASSLEVGNQPQHF. This chain uses TRBV18 with TRBJ1-5; the D is unclear. Trimming stripped 4 bases from V and 2 bases from J, with 9 bases between. The CDR3 spans 14 residues. The germline V gene has CDR1 KGHSH and CDR2 LQKENI.

V gene TRBV19 combines with J gene TRBJ2-1; D uncertain. Per germline, CDR1 LNHDA and CDR2 SQIVND (reference sequence). The CDR3 length is 14 residues. With 8 bases removed from V and 7 bases from J, the gap between germline ends came to 18 bases. In nucleotides, the CDR3 is TGTGCCAGTCGCCTTGCCCCCGTGGAGAATGAGCAGTTCTTC. Translating gives CASRLAPVENEQFF.

The chain combines TRBV4-3 with TRBJ1-6; the D gene is possibly TRBD1 (5 bases). V gave up 5 bases and J gave up 1 base, with 9 bases separating them. This CDR3 spans 15 amino acids. Germline-derived CDR1 and CDR2 are LGHNA and YSLEER. CDR3 in amino acids: CASSDGTSYNSPLHF. CDR3 DNA: TGCGCCAGCAGCGATGGGACGTCCTATAATTCACCCCTCCACTTT.

The chain links TRBV18 to TRBJ1-3, with D unclear. Deletions cut 2 bases from V and 9 bases from J, with 14 bases between. The CDR3 has 14 residues. The germline CDR1 and CDR2 sequences are KGHSH and LQKENI. CDR3 amino acids: CASSPDQAGATIYF. CDR3 DNA sequence: TGTGCCAGCTCACCAGATCAGGCGGGTGCCACCATATATTTT.

J is TRBJ2-7 and V is TRBV12-3 or TRBV12-4, with 8 positions matching TRBD1. After removal of 6 bases from V and 3 bases from J, the junction contained 1 base not matched to a gene. The CDR3 contains 12 residues. The CDR3 is CASSTGGYEQYF. The CDR3 nucleotides are TGTGCCAGCAGCACAGGGGGCTACGAGCAGTACTTC.

The gene calls are TRBV7-9 and TRBJ1-1; TRBD1 agrees at 9 bases. Germline V CDR1 and CDR2: SEHNR, FQNEAQ (reference sequence). V shed 5 bases and J 6 bases; nucleotides not matched to a gene: 13. This CDR3 contains 16 residues. CDR3 sequence (DNA): TGTGCCAGCAGCACCACACCGGGACAGGGTCGGGCTGAAGCTTTCTTT. This encodes CASSTTPGQGRAEAFF.

This sequence joins TRBV5-8 and TRBJ2-5; TRBD2 agrees at 14 bases. With 4 bases clipped from V and 0 bases from J, the junction kept 5 bases outside the gene matches. This CDR3 is 17 amino acids long. Germline CDR1 SGHTS, CDR2 YDEGEE. In DNA, the CDR3 is TGTGCCAGCAGCCCTGGACTAGCGGGGGGATACCAAGAGACCCAGTACTTC. Translating gives CASSPGLAGGYQETQYF.

For the CDR3, the DNA is TGCGCCAGCAGCCAGCCCGGTCGCTATGGCTACACCTTC. This sequence encodes CASSQPGRYGYTF. This rearrangement joins TRBV4-1 to TRBJ1-2, with D unclear. The germline V and J ends were trimmed by 3 bases and 4 bases, with 9 bases remaining between them. Germline assignment: CDR1 MGHRA and CDR2 YSYEKL. The CDR3 contains 13 residues.

CDR3 sequence: CASHTPYQYTQYF. The CDR3 DNA is TGTGCCAGCCACACACCGTATCAATATACGCAGTATTTT. The chain combines TRBV28 with TRBJ2-3; D gene ambiguous. The CDR3 is made up of 13 amino acids. Deletions cut 8 bases from V and 7 bases from J, with 16 bases between. The V gene's germline CDR1 is MDHEN and CDR2 SYDVKM. Full variable domain (outside the CDR3, taken from reference TRBV28 and TRBJ2-3): DVKVTQSSRYLVKRTGEKVFLECVQDMDHENMFWYRQDPGLGLRLIYFSYDVKMKEKGDIPEGYSVSREKKERFSLILESASTNQTSMYLCASHTPYQYTQYFGPGTRLTVL.

CDR3 bases: TGTGCCAGCAGCTCACAGGGGGCAGGTCGGGAGCTGTTTTTT. Its protein is CASSSQGAGRELFF. The rearrangement uses TRBV7-9 and TRBJ2-2; 9 nucleotides line up with TRBD1. Germline CDR1 and CDR2: SEHNR and FQNEAQ (reference sequence). The junction had 6 bases not matched to a gene; V was cut back by 4 bases and J by 9 bases. The CDR3 loop spans 14 amino acids.

The chain uses TRBV27 and TRBJ2-1, with D hard to call. Germline V gene sequence: CDR1 MNHEY, CDR2 SMNVEV (reference sequence). V lost 7 bases and J 2 bases, leaving 9 bases between the germline ends. This CDR3 contains 13 residues. The CDR3 region has the DNA TGTGCCAGCAAGGCAGGAACCTACAATGAGCAGTTCTTC. Amino acid sequence: CASKAGTYNEQFF.

This CDR3 reads CATSRSLVEETQYF. As DNA, the CDR3 is TGTGCCACCAGCAGGTCACTAGTCGAGGAGACCCAGTACTTC. J is TRBJ2-5 and V is TRBV15, with D perhaps matching TRBD2 (5 bases). Trimming took 3 bases from V and 5 from J, leaving 13 bases between them. This CDR3 contains 14 residues. Germline V CDR1 and CDR2: LNHNV, YYDKDF (reference sequence).

This chain links TRBV11-3 with TRBJ2-7; unclear D gene. With 1 base removed from V and 4 bases from J, the gap between germline ends came to 11 bases. The CDR3 runs 14 residues. CDR1 and CDR2 (germline): SGHNT, YENEEA. The CDR3 sequence is CASSLGPDGYEQYF. CDR3 in DNA: TGTGCCAGCAGCTTAGGCCCGGACGGTTACGAGCAGTACTTC. Based on the CDR3 plus reference TRBV11-3 and TRBJ2-7, the full variable domain is EAGVVQSPRYKIIEKKQPVAFWCNPISGHNTLYWYLQNLGQGPELLIRYENEEAVDDSQLPKDRFSAERLKGVDSTLKIQPAELGDSAVYLCASSLGPDGYEQYFGPGTRLTVT.

The gene calls are TRBV6-5 and TRBJ2-1; tentatively, D is TRBD1 or TRBD2 (5 bases each). CDR3 length equals 12 residues. Germline lookup yields CDR1 MNHEY and CDR2 SVGAGI. Trimming took off 2 bases at V and 7 bases at J, with 6 bases between the two ends. The CDR3 protein is CASSYGGNEQFF. In DNA form, the CDR3 reads TGTGCCAGCAGTTACGGGGGTAATGAGCAGTTCTTC.

The V and J genes are TRBV10-2 and TRBJ2-7, with 10 bases matching TRBD1. Germline V gene lookup returns CDR1 WSHSY and CDR2 SAAADI. The CDR3 sequence is 14 residues long. The V gene end was trimmed by 4 bases and the J gene end by 4 bases; junction bases not matched to a gene: 4. As DNA, the CDR3 is TGCGCCAGCAGTGGACAGGGGGCGGTTTACGAGCAGTACTTC. Its translation is CASSGQGAVYEQYF.

The genes are TRBV5-4 and TRBJ1-6, with D tentatively TRBD1 (6 bases). The germline gives CDR1 SGHNT, CDR2 YYREEE (reference sequence). V lost 0 bases, J lost 3 bases, and 10 bases lay in between. The CDR3 spans 16 residues. This chain's CDR3 is CASSLGGRGYNSPLHF. CDR3 DNA: TGTGCCAGCAGCTTGGGGGGGCGTGGCTATAATTCACCCCTCCACTTT.

As regards this clone: Other DNA sequences within the sample encode an identical CDR3. V usage is TRBV5-1 and J usage is TRBJ2-6; 8 nucleotides agree with TRBD2. CDR1 SGHRS and CDR2 YFSETQ come from the germline V gene. V lost 0 bases, J lost 0 bases, and 8 bases stayed unmatched. CDR3 length equals 19 residues. CDR3 DNA sequence: TGCGCCAGCAGCTTGGAGTCGGGGGGGCAGAGCTCTGGGGCCAACGTCCTGACTTTC. Translation: CASSLESGGQSSGANVLTF.

This clone was seen a single time. The genes are TRBV7-2 and TRBJ2-5, with unresolved D. Germline V gene sequence: CDR1 SGHTA, CDR2 FQGNSA. V gave up 1 base and J gave up 4 bases, with 10 bases separating them. The CDR3 contains 14 residues. The CDR3 nucleotides are TGTGCCAGCAGCTTAGGTGACCTGGCAGAGACCCAGTACTTC. The encoded protein is CASSLGDLAETQYF. Variable domain in full (rest from reference TRBV7-2 and TRBJ2-5): GAGVSQSPSNKVTEKGKDVELRCDPISGHTALYWYRQSLGQGLEFLIYFQGNSAPDKSGLPSDRFSAERTGGSVSTLTIQRTQQEDSAVYLCASSLGDLAETQYFGPGTRLLVL.